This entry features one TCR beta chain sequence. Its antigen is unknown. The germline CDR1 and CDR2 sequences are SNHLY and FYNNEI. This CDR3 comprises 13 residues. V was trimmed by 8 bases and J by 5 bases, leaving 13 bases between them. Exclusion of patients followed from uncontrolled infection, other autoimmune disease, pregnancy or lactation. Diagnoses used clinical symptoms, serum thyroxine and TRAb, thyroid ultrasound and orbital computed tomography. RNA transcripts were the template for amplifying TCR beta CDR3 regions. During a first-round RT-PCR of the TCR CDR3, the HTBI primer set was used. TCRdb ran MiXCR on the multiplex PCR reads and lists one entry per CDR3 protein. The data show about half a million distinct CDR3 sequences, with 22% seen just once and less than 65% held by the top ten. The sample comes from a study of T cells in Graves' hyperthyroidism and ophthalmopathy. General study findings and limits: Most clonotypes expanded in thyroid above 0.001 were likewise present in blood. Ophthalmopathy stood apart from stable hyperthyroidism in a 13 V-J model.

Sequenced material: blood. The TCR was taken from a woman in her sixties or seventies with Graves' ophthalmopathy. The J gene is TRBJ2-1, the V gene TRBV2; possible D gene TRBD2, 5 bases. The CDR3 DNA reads TGTGCCAGCCGGCTAGCCGGCGACAATGAGCAGTTCTTC. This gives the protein CASRLAGDNEQFF.